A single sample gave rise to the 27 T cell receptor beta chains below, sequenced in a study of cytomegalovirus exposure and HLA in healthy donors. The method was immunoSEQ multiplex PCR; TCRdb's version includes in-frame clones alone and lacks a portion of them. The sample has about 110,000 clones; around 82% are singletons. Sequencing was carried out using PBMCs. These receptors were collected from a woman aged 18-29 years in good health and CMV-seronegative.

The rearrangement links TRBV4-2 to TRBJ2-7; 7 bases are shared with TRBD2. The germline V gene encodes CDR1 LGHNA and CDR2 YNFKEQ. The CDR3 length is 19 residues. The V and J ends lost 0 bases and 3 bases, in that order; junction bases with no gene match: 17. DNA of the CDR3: TGTGCCAGCAGCCAAGATTCGGGGGGTTGGAAGGTCGGTCTCTACGAGCAGTACTTC. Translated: CASSQDSGGWKVGLYEQYF.

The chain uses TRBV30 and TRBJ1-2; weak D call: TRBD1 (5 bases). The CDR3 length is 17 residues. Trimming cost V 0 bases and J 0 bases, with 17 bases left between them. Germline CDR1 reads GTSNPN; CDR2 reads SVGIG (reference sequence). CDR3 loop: CAWSVREDAFTNYGYTF. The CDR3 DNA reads TGTGCCTGGAGTGTCAGGGAAGATGCTTTTACTAACTATGGCTACACCTTC.

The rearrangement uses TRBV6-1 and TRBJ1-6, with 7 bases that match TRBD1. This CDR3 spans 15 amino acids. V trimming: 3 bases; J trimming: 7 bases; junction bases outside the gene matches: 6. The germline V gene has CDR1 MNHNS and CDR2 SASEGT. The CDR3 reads CASSEVRGRNSPLHF. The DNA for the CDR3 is TGTGCCAGCAGTGAGGTCAGGGGGAGGAATTCACCCCTCCACTTT.

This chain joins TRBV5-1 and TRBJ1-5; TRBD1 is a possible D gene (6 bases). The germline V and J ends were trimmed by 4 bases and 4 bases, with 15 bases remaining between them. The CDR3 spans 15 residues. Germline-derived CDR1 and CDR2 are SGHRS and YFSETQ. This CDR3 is CASSVDSFPNQPQHF. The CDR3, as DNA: TGCGCCAGCAGCGTGGACAGCTTTCCGAATCAGCCCCAGCATTTT.

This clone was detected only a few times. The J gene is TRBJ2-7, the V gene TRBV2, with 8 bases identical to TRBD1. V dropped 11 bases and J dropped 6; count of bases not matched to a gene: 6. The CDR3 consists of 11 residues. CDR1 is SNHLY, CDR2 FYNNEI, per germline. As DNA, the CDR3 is TGTGCCGGCTCAGGGGGCGTCGAGCAGTACTTC. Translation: CAGSGGVEQYF.

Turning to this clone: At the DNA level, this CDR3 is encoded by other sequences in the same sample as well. In nucleotides, the CDR3 is TGTGCCAGCAGCCGGGGACAGAGCACAGATACGCAGTATTTT. Amino acid sequence: CASSRGQSTDTQYF. This rearrangement joins TRBV7-3 to TRBJ2-3, with 7 positions matching TRBD1. Germline V gives CDR1 SGHTA, CDR2 FQGTGA. V was clipped by 5 bases and J by 0 bases; unmatched bases: 2. CDR3 size: 14 residues.

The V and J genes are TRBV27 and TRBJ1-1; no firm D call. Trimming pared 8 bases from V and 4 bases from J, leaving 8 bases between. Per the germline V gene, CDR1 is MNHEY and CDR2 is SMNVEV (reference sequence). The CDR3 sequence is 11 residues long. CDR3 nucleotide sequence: TGTGCCAGCCGGGATGCCACTGAAGCTTTCTTT. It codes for CASRDATEAFF.

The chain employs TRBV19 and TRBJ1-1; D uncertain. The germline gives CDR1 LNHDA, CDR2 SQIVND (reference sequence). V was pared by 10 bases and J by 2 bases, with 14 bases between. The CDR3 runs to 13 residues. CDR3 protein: CATSQLPNTEAFF. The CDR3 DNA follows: TGTGCCACCTCACAGCTTCCCAACACTGAAGCTTTCTTT.

Here the CDR3 reads CASSEVDRKATEAFF. CDR3 in DNA: TGTGCCAGCAGTGAAGTTGACAGGAAGGCCACTGAAGCTTTCTTT. The chain is built from TRBV2 and TRBJ1-1, with a weak D call TRBD1 (6 bases). CDR3 length: 15 residues. Per the germline V gene, CDR1 is SNHLY and CDR2 is FYNNEI. Trimming pared 1 base from V and 4 bases from J, leaving 13 bases between.

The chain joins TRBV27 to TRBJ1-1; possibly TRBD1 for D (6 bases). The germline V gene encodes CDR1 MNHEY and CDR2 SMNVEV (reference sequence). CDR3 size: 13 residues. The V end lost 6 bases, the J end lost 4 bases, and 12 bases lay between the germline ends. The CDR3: CASRGGAGTEAFF. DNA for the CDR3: TGTGCCAGCAGAGGGGGGGCGGGCACTGAAGCTTTCTTT.

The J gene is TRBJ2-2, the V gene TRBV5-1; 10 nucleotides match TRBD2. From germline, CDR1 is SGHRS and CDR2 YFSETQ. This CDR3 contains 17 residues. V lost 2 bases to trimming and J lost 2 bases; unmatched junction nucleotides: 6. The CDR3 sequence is CASSFSSGGANTGELFF. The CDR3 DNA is TGCGCCAGCAGCTTTTCAAGCGGGGGGGCAAACACCGGGGAGCTGTTTTTT.

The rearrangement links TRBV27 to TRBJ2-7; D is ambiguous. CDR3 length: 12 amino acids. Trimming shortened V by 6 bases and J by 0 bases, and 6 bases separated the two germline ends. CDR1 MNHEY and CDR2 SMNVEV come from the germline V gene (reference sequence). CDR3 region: CASRGLSYEQYF. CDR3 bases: TGTGCCAGCAGGGGCCTCTCCTACGAGCAGTACTTC.

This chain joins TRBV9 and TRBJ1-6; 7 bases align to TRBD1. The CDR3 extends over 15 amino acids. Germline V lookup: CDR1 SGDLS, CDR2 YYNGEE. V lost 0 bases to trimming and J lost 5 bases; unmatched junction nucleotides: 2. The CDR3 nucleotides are TGTGCCAGCAGCGTAGCCGGGACAGATAATTCACCCCTCCACTTT. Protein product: CASSVAGTDNSPLHF.

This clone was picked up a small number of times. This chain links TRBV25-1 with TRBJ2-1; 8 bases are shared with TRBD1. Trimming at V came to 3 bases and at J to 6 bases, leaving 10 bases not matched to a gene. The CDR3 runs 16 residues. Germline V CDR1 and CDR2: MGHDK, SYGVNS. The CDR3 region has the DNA TGTGCCAGCAGTGACGCCGGGACAGGTAATGCCAATGAGCAGTTCTTC. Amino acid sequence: CASSDAGTGNANEQFF.

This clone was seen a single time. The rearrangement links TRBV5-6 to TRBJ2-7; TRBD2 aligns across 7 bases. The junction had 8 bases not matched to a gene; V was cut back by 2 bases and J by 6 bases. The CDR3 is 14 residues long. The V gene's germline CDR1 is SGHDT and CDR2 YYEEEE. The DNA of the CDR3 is TGTGCCAGCAGCTTCCGGGGTGGCGGGGGCGAGCAGTACTTC. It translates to CASSFRGGGGEQYF.

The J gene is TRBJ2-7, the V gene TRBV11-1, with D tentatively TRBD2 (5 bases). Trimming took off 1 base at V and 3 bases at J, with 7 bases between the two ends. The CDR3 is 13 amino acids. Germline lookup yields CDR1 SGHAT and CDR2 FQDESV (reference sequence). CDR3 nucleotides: TGTGCCAGCAGCTTAGGAGGGTTCTACGAGCAGTACTTC. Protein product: CASSLGGFYEQYF.

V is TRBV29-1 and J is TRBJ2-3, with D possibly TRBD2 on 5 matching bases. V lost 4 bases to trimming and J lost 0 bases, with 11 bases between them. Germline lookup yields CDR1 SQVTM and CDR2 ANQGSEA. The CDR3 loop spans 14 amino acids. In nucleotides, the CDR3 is TGCAGCGTTGTTAAAGAGGGTAGCACAGATACGCAGTATTTT. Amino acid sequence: CSVVKEGSTDTQYF.

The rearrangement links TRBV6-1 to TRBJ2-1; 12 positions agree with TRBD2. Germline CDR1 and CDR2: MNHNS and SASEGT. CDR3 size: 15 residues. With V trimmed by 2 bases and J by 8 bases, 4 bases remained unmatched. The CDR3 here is CASSELAGGWDEQFF. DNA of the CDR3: TGTGCCAGCAGTGAACTAGCGGGGGGGTGGGATGAGCAGTTCTTC.

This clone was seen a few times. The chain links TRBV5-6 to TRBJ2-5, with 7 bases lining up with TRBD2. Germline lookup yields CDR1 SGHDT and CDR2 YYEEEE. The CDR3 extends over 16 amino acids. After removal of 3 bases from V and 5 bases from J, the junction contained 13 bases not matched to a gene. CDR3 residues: CASSWPPKRGRETQYF. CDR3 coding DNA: TGTGCCAGCAGCTGGCCCCCAAAGCGGGGTCGGGAGACCCAGTACTTC.

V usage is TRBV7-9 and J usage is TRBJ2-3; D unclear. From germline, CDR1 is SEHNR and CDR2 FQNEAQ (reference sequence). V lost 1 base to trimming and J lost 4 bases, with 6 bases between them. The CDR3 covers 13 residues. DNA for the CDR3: TGTGCCAGCAGCTTAGATATATCAGATACGCAGTATTTT. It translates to CASSLDISDTQYF.

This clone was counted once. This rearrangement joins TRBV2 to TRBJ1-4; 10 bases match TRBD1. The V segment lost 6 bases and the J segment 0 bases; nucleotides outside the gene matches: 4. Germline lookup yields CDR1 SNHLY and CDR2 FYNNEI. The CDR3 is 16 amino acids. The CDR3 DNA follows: TGTGCCAGCAGCACCGGACAGGGGGCAACTAATGAAAAACTGTTTTTT. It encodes CASSTGQGATNEKLFF. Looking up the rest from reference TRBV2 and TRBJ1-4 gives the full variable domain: EPEVTQTPSHQVTQMGQEVILRCVPISNHLYFYWYRQILGQKVEFLVSFYNNEISEKSEIFDDQFSVERPDGSNFTLKIRSTKLEDSAMYFCASSTGQGATNEKLFFGSGTQLSVL.

For the CDR3, the DNA is TGTGCCAGCAGTTACGGAGCGATTGCTAACTATGGCTACACCTTC. Translation gives CASSYGAIANYGYTF. The chain uses TRBV6-5 and TRBJ1-2; D not certain. The CDR3 is 15 amino acids. V was shortened by 2 bases and J by 0 bases, with 10 bases between the two germline ends. CDR1 MNHEY and CDR2 SVGAGI come from the germline V gene.

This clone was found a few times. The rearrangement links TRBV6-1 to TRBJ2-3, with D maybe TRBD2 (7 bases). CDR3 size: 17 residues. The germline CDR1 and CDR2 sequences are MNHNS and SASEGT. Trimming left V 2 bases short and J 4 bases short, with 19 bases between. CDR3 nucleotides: TGTGCCAGCAGTGAAAATCCGGGGGGCTCAGGAGCAGATACGCAGTATTTT. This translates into CASSENPGGSGADTQYF.

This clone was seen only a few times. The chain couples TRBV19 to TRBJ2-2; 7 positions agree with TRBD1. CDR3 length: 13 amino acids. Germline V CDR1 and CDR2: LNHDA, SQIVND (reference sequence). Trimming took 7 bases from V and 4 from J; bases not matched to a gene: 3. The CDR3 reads CASKDRPTGELFF. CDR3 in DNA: TGTGCCAGTAAGGACAGGCCCACCGGGGAGCTGTTTTTT.

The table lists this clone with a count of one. This chain's CDR3 is CASSSAWTDPYGYTF. CDR3 sequence (DNA): TGTGCCAGCAGTTCGGCTTGGACAGACCCCTATGGCTACACCTTC. The rearrangement uses TRBV27 and TRBJ1-2, with D perhaps TRBD1 (6 bases). The CDR3 sequence is 15 residues long. The ends were cut back, 4 bases at V and 4 bases at J, with 16 bases in the middle. Per the germline V gene, CDR1 is MNHEY and CDR2 is SMNVEV (reference sequence).

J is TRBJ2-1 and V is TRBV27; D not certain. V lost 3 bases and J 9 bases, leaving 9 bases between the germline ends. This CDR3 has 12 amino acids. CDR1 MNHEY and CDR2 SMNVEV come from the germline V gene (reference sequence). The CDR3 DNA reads TGTGCCAGCAGTTTCGGGTTTGGTGAGCAGTTCTTC. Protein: CASSFGFGEQFF.

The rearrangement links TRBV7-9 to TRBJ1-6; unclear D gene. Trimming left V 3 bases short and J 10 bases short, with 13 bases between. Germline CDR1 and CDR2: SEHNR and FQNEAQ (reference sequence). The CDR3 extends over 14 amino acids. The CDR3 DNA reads TGTGCCAGCAGCTTTGTCCAAAACACATCACCCCTCCACTTT. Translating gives CASSFVQNTSPLHF.